A selection of T cell receptor beta chains follows, all from one sample in a study of blood T cell repertoires in COVID-19. Clones were read by immunoSEQ multiplex PCR, and TCRdb kept only the in-frame ones, dropping some. Here the sample spans about 260,000 clones, 87% being singletons. Sequencing was done on a sample of peripheral blood. These receptors were obtained from a middle-aged woman who had recovered from COVID-19. CDR3s include the opening cysteine and the closing phenylalanine or tryptophan. For some rows the clone size is stated as once, few or many, or as a class when expanded; others skip it.

V gene,clone size,CDR3 length,CDR3 protein
TRBV7-9,.,17,CASSLHLLQGWNEKLFF
TRBV7-8,.,15,CASRGRTYNTGELFF
TRBV5-5,.,13,CASSLDRGAEAFF
TRBV10-1,once,14,CASSTSVLTGELFF
TRBV5-4,.,13,CASSSTWNTEAFF
TRBV7-2,.,15,CASSLAWTPTYEQYF
TRBV10-3,.,12,CASGTGGTEAFF
TRBV4-1,few,19,CASSQESRVGQEVSDEQYF
TRBV5-1,few,13,CASSEDSRAEQFF
TRBV5-1,.,14,CASSLEGAGTEAFF
TRBV5-4,few,15,CASSLDGALGNTIYF
TRBV10-3,.,13,CAISDYRGYGYTF
TRBV5-1,.,15,CASSLGPGLSYGYTF
TRBV27,.,16,CASSPLGAGGPKTQYF
TRBV6-5,.,15,CASMPRGQGIQPQHF
TRBV20-1,few,14,CSASPRTENYGYTF
TRBV9,.,15,CASSEMAGGPDEQFF
TRBV6-5,.,13,CASRWGRDTEAFF
TRBV9,.,14,CASSRGGANTEAFF
TRBV5-1,.,16,CASSFAGGEFDTEAFF
TRBV7-2,.,12,CASSLYTDTQYF
TRBV11-1,.,13,CASSLLRGTEAFF
TRBV7-2,.,14,CASSLRAYTDTQYF
TRBV7-2,.,13,CASSLWGGAEAFF
TRBV3-1/TRBV3-2,.,15,CASSQDPSSYYGYTF
TRBV7-9,.,16,CASSLARASSGNTIYF
TRBV6-2/TRBV6-3,.,16,CASSYGYRDSNTEAFF
TRBV4-1,.,15,CASSQIFRDRNEQYF
TRBV2,.,16,CASSVGGAGNSYEQYF
TRBV6-5,.,15,CASRGTTGGKREQYF
TRBV5-4,.,15,CASSFPGHRQETQYF
TRBV5-1,.,17,CASSLARGHSSSYEQYF
TRBV5-1,.,16,CASSLVPGGAPDTQYF
TRBV24-1,.,14,CATSVSPTQETQYF
TRBV7-8,.,14,CASSPGVYGGELFF
TRBV6-1,.,15,CASSETGGTTYEQYF
TRBV28,.,14,CASSSGGGTGELFF
TRBV18,.,14,CASSPRHENEKLFF
TRBV11-2,.,12,CASSFSSTEAFF
TRBV7-8,.,16,CASSLMQAKAGNTIYF
TRBV3-1/TRBV3-2,.,15,CASSQDVWGGTEAFF
TRBV3-1/TRBV3-2,.,14,CASSQRGSNYGYTF
TRBV6-4,.,13,CASSDSGISGYTF
TRBV6-6,.,16,CASSYSGTSGYNEQFF
TRBV7-7,few,15,CASSIGAGGPETQYF